This TCR beta chain is drawn from a study of CD8+ T cells in alopecia areata. Study conclusions and caveats: Both scalp clonality and the expanded CD8+ clones among the top 100 showed a significant decrease with tofacitinib. Lesional scalp, especially alopecia totalis/universalis, showed higher clonality than normal scalp.

On this clone: What it binds is not known.

RNA extraction was followed by reverse transcription into cDNA, which acted as the sequencing template. Clones were read by immunoSEQ multiplex PCR, and TCRdb kept only the in-frame ones, dropping some. The data contain 150,000 to 200,000 clones, under 60% of them singletons. As for treatment: oral pan-JAK inhibitor, 5-10 mg twice daily. This receptor was identified in a human donor with alopecia areata. The sequences come from CD8+ T cells sorted from blood, collected at week 24, from a patient treated with tofacitinib.

CDR3 in amino acids: CASSAGQDYEQYF. Written as DNA, the CDR3 is TGCGCCAGCAGCGCCGGACAGGACTACGAGCAGTACTTC. V usage is TRBV5-1 and J usage is TRBJ2-7; 7 bases are shared with TRBD1. The V gene's germline CDR1 is SGHRS and CDR2 YFSETQ. This CDR3 spans 13 amino acids. Losses at the gene ends were 4 bases for V and 3 bases for J; bases not matched to a gene: 4.